The 27 T cell receptor beta chains presented below share a single source sample, sequenced in a study of blood T cell repertoires in COVID-19. Measured with immunoSEQ multiplex PCR; TCRdb has only the in-frame clones, and not every one. Found here are about 230,000 clones, about 85% of them singletons; the top ten hold about 1%. The sample comprised peripheral blood. All receptors derive from a man aged 40-49 years with acute or convalescent COVID-19.

The CDR3 DNA follows: TGCGCCAGCAGCCAAGACCGGGACTCTTATCAGCCCCAGCATTTT. Translated: CASSQDRDSYQPQHF. The chain is built from TRBV4-3 and TRBJ1-5; weak D call: TRBD1 (5 bases). Trimming left V 0 bases short and J 5 bases short, with 11 bases between. There are 15 residues in the CDR3. CDR1 is LGHNA, CDR2 YSLEER, per germline.

This clone appeared once. The chain links TRBV19 to TRBJ1-6, with D maybe TRBD1 (5 bases). The V gene lost 11 bases and the J gene lost 7 bases, with 15 bases spanning the gap. The CDR3 has 13 residues. CDR1 and CDR2 (germline): LNHDA, SQIVND (reference sequence). The CDR3 here is CAAGSERNSPLHF. The DNA of the CDR3 is TGTGCCGCAGGGTCTGAAAGAAATTCACCCCTCCACTTT.

The CDR3 coding sequence is TGTGCCAGCAGCTTTATAGCGGGACAGGGGGCCTACGAGCAGTACTTC. The encoded protein is CASSFIAGQGAYEQYF. The V and J genes are TRBV13 and TRBJ2-7; the match to TRBD1 covers 11 bases. Per germline, CDR1 PRHDT and CDR2 FYEKMQ (reference sequence). This CDR3 is built from 16 residues. With 3 bases clipped from V and 2 bases from J, the junction kept 6 bases outside the gene matches.

This chain uses TRBV5-4 with TRBJ2-1, with D maybe TRBD2 (6 bases). The CDR3 covers 15 residues. The V and J ends lost 5 bases and 0 bases respectively, with 12 bases between them. In germline, CDR1 is SGHNT, CDR2 YYREEE (reference sequence). The CDR3 sequence is CASRRDSNSYNEQFF. The CDR3, as DNA: TGTGCCAGCAGAAGGGACTCGAACTCCTACAATGAGCAGTTCTTC.

The rearrangement joins TRBV10-3 to TRBJ1-1, with D unresolved. V was trimmed by 3 bases and J by 4 bases, leaving 12 bases between them. Germline V gene lookup returns CDR1 ENHRY and CDR2 SYGVKD. This CDR3 is 14 amino acids long. The CDR3 sequence: CAISDPSGVTEAFF. Written as DNA, the CDR3 is TGTGCCATCAGTGACCCGAGCGGTGTCACTGAAGCTTTCTTT.

The chain couples TRBV7-2 to TRBJ2-2; D is uncertain. The germline CDR1 and CDR2 sequences are SGHTA and FQGNSA. This CDR3 is 12 amino acids long. Trimming took off 3 bases at V and 6 bases at J, with 5 bases between the two ends. The CDR3 nucleotides are TGTGCCAGCAGCTTTCGGGCCGGGGAGCTGTTTTTT. This translates into CASSFRAGELFF.

This rearrangement joins TRBV5-1 to TRBJ1-1; 7 nucleotides match TRBD1. J gave up 11 bases and V 4 bases, and 14 bases lay outside the gene matches. The CDR3 extends over 14 amino acids. Germline CDR1 SGHRS, CDR2 YFSETQ. This chain's CDR3 is CASSLPTGAQEAFF. In DNA form, the CDR3 reads TGCGCCAGCAGCCTACCTACAGGGGCTCAAGAGGCTTTCTTT.

The chain recombines TRBV12-2 with TRBJ1-1; TRBD1, the table's D call, lacks a check against the DNA. TRBV12-2 is described as a pseudogene. CDR3 length: 17 residues. CDR3 amino acids: CASRLAIGTSENTEAFF. CDR3 DNA sequence: TGTGCAAGTCGCTTAGCGATAGGGACATCCGAGAACACTGAAGCTTTCTTT.

The chain combines TRBV6-5 with TRBJ2-5, with a tentative D call TRBD2 (6 bases). Germline loops: CDR1 MNHEY, CDR2 SVGAGI. With 0 bases removed from V and 3 bases from J, the gap between germline ends came to 11 bases. CDR3 length: 15 residues. CDR3 nucleotide sequence: TGTGCCAGCAGTTACTCGGGACTCAATAAAGAGACCCAGTACTTC. Amino acids: CASSYSGLNKETQYF.

This clone was counted a few times. The chain is built from TRBV7-9 and TRBJ2-5; D perhaps matches TRBD2 (7 bases). Germline V gene lookup returns CDR1 SEHNR and CDR2 FQNEAQ (reference sequence). V lost 5 bases and J lost 5, with 12 bases in between. This CDR3 is built from 13 residues. CDR3 in amino acids: CASSRGEGETQYF. In DNA form, the CDR3 reads TGTGCCAGCAGCAGGGGGGAGGGTGAGACCCAGTACTTC.

With regard to this clone: At one boundary the junction diverges from the germline segment, which might be a read error. This sequence joins TRBV12-3 or TRBV12-4 and TRBJ2-4; D possibly corresponds to TRBD1 (6 bases). The CDR3 covers 11 residues. This chain's CDR3 is CASLGDRRLLF. The CDR3 DNA sequence: TGTGCCAGCTTGGGCGACAGGCGTTTATTGTTC.

V is TRBV12-2 and J is TRBJ2-1; the D call of TRBD1 is as the table states it, not checked on the DNA. TRBV12-2 is a documented pseudogene. The CDR3 runs 18 residues. CDR3 DNA sequence: TGTGCAAGTCGCTTAGCCGGTTCTAGGAGGGGGCGATGCAATGAGCAGTTCTTC. Translation gives CASRLAGSRRGRCNEQFF.

The J gene is TRBJ2-1, the V gene TRBV18; 9 positions agree with TRBD2. The trim removed 2 bases at V and 2 bases at J, leaving 4 bases unmatched. The CDR3 runs to 16 residues. Germline V CDR1 and CDR2: KGHSH, LQKENI. The CDR3, as DNA: TGTGCCAGCTCACCAACAGCGGGGGGCCCCTACAATGAGCAGTTCTTC. Protein sequence: CASSPTAGGPYNEQFF.

The chain joins TRBV30 to TRBJ1-2, with 8 positions matching TRBD1. Germline assignment: CDR1 GTSNPN and CDR2 SVGIG (reference sequence). The CDR3 length is 12 residues. Trimming removed 5 bases from V and 7 bases from J; junction bases left unmatched: 6. The CDR3 is CAWSTGVVGYTF. DNA for the CDR3: TGTGCCTGGTCGACAGGGGTTGTTGGCTACACCTTC.

The gene calls are TRBV6-2 or TRBV6-3 and TRBJ1-2; TRBD1 matches 7 bases. Germline V gene sequence: CDR1 MNHEY, CDR2 SVGEGT. V gave up 4 bases and J gave up 2 bases; unmatched junction bases: 7. This CDR3 contains 15 residues. In nucleotides, the CDR3 is TGTGCCAGCAGTTCATATACGACAGGGAACTATGGCTACACCTTC. This sequence encodes CASSSYTTGNYGYTF.

The chain combines TRBV7-9 with TRBJ2-7; D might be TRBD2 (5 bases). This CDR3 has 12 residues. CDR1 and CDR2 (germline): SEHNR, FQNEAQ (reference sequence). Trimming pared 7 bases from V and 5 bases from J, leaving 12 bases between. This CDR3 reads CASTSGGHEQYF. The CDR3 region has the DNA TGTGCCAGCACCTCCGGAGGCCACGAGCAGTACTTC.

The V gene is TRBV2, the J gene TRBJ2-2; TRBD2 might be the D (5 bases). The ends were cut back, 1 base at V and 4 bases at J, with 7 bases in the middle. The CDR3 has 14 residues. The germline V gene has CDR1 SNHLY and CDR2 FYNNEI. The CDR3 loop reads CASSEVGGTGELFF. CDR3 nucleotide sequence: TGTGCCAGCAGTGAAGTCGGAGGCACCGGGGAGCTGTTTTTT.

The CDR3 DNA is TGTGCCAGCAGAGGACAGGGCTACACCATATATTTT. It specifies CASRGQGYTIYF. This chain uses TRBV6-5 with TRBJ1-3; 8 bases match TRBD1. With 6 bases clipped from V and 8 bases from J, the junction kept 3 bases outside the gene matches. This CDR3 is built from 12 residues. Germline CDR1 MNHEY, CDR2 SVGAGI.

This clone was detected only a few times. The chain employs TRBV5-6 and TRBJ1-2; 12 bases match TRBD1. The CDR3 totals 13 residues. V was pared by 4 bases and J by 8 bases, with 3 bases of the junction left unmatched. CDR1 and CDR2 (germline): SGHDT, YYEEEE. This CDR3 is CASSPGTGGGYTF. The CDR3 nucleotides read TGTGCCAGCAGCCCGGGGACAGGGGGCGGCTACACCTTC. The full variable domain, with the rest looked up from reference TRBV5-6 and TRBJ1-2, is DAGVTQSPTHLIKTRGQQVTLRCSPKSGHDTVSWYQQALGQGPQFIFQYYEEEERQRGNFPDRFSGHQFPNYSSELNVNALLLGDSALYLCASSPGTGGGYTFGSGTRLTVV.

The rearrangement uses TRBV18 and TRBJ2-3; possible D gene TRBD2, 6 bases. The CDR3 spans 15 residues. Germline lookup yields CDR1 KGHSH and CDR2 LQKENI. The V end was cut by 2 bases, the J end by 6 bases, with 15 bases between. The CDR3 region has the DNA TGTGCCAGCTCACCAAGGCTAGCGACAACGGATACGCAGTATTTT. This encodes CASSPRLATTDTQYF.

The J gene is TRBJ1-2, the V gene TRBV3-1 (or the pseudogene TRBV3-2); 7 bases match TRBD1. Germline assignment: CDR1 LGHDT and CDR2 YNNKEL (reference sequence). The trim removed 1 base at V and 4 bases at J, leaving 15 bases unmatched. This CDR3 is built from 18 residues. The CDR3 region has the DNA TGTGCCAGCAGCCAAGGACAGGGAGGTCATGGGGGATTCTATGGCTACACCTTC. This sequence encodes CASSQGQGGHGGFYGYTF.

V and J are TRBV30 and TRBJ1-5; possible D gene TRBD1, 5 bases. The V end lost 1 base, the J end lost 0 bases, and 7 bases lay between the germline ends. CDR3 size: 14 residues. The germline V gene encodes CDR1 GTSNPN and CDR2 SVGIG (reference sequence). CDR3: CAWSGQNSNQPQHF. The DNA of the CDR3 is TGTGCCTGGAGTGGACAGAATAGCAATCAGCCCCAGCATTTT. The whole variable domain, remainder taken from reference TRBV30 and TRBJ1-5, is SQTIHQWPATLVQPVGSPLSLECTVEGTSNPNLYWYRQAAGRGLQLLFYSVGIGQISSEVPQNLSASRPQDRQFILSSKKLLLSDSGFYLCAWSGQNSNQPQHFGDGTRLSIL.

This chain connects TRBV7-2 to TRBJ1-2, with 8 bases lining up with TRBD1. Per germline, CDR1 SGHTA and CDR2 FQGNSA. V lost 3 bases, J lost 0 bases, and 6 bases stayed unmatched. This CDR3 is 16 amino acids long. The CDR3 region is CASSFGGQESNYGYTF. For the CDR3, the DNA is TGTGCCAGCAGCTTTGGGGGACAGGAGTCTAACTATGGCTACACCTTC.

The chain employs TRBV5-1 and TRBJ2-3; 10 positions agree with TRBD2. The CDR3 covers 18 residues. V lost 0 bases, J lost 4 bases, and 11 bases stayed unmatched. Germline assignment: CDR1 SGHRS and CDR2 YFSETQ. CDR3 nucleotide sequence: TGCGCCAGCAGCTTGGGAAGCGGGGGGGCTTTAAAGGCAGATACGCAGTATTTT. Its translation is CASSLGSGGALKADTQYF.

This clone came up a few times. The chain links TRBV28 to TRBJ1-3; TRBD1 matches at 10 bases. V shed 7 bases and J 2 bases; nucleotides not matched to a gene: 8. The CDR3 contains 16 residues. Per germline, CDR1 MDHEN and CDR2 SYDVKM. The DNA of the CDR3 is TGTGCCAGCAATCCCCTCGGGACAGGGGCTGGAAACACCATATATTTT. This translates into CASNPLGTGAGNTIYF. The whole variable domain, filled in from reference TRBV28 and TRBJ1-3, reads DVKVTQSSRYLVKRTGEKVFLECVQDMDHENMFWYRQDPGLGLRLIYFSYDVKMKEKGDIPEGYSVSREKKERFSLILESASTNQTSMYLCASNPLGTGAGNTIYFGEGSWLTVV.

This clone was seen once. This chain connects TRBV3-1 (or the pseudogene TRBV3-2) to TRBJ1-5; TRBD1 might be the D (5 bases). The CDR3 is made up of 12 amino acids. The germline gives CDR1 LGHDT, CDR2 YNNKEL (reference sequence). Between the trimmed V and J ends, which lost 3 bases and 10 bases, there was a span of 10 bases. This CDR3 is CASSHQGQPQHF. Written as DNA, the CDR3 is TGTGCCAGCAGCCACCAGGGTCAACCCCAGCATTTT.

V usage is TRBV14 and J usage is TRBJ1-6; D gene ambiguous. Germline V gene data show CDR1 as SGHDN and CDR2 as FVKESK. Between the trimmed V and J ends, which lost 4 bases and 7 bases, there was a span of 20 bases. This CDR3 contains 17 residues. CDR3 region: CASSRLGTTLRNSPLHF. The CDR3 DNA sequence: TGTGCCAGCAGCCGTTTAGGCACAACCCTGAGGAATTCACCCCTCCACTTT.